Shown below are 8 T cell receptor beta chains from a single sample sequenced in a study of shared clonotypes between healthy human individuals. The method was immunoSEQ multiplex PCR; TCRdb's version includes in-frame clones alone and lacks a portion of them. Among millions of clones, about 95% were seen once, and the ten largest hold 1.1%. CD45RO-negative cells were positively selected for CCR7, leaving out terminally differentiated effector memory CD45RA+ cells. The material sequenced was naive CD8+ T cells sorted from blood. The receptors come from a young man in good health.

V and J are TRBV4-1 and TRBJ2-5; D may be TRBD2 (6 bases). The germline CDR1 and CDR2 sequences are MGHRA and YSYEKL. V was clipped by 0 bases and J by 5 bases, with 10 bases between them. The length of the CDR3 is 14 residues. The CDR3 region is CASSQEGTLETQYF. Here the CDR3 DNA reads TGCGCCAGCAGCCAAGAAGGGACTCTGGAGACCCAGTACTTC.

To note about this clone: Mismatch with germline at one junction end may stem from a read error. The chain joins TRBV7-7 to TRBJ2-5; 8 bases agree with TRBD2. The germline V gene has CDR1 SSHAT and CDR2 FNYEAQ (reference sequence). CDR3 length: 16 amino acids. The CDR3 region is CASSLAAGEGEETQYF. The DNA for the CDR3 is TGTGCTAGCAGCTTAGCAGCGGGGGAAGGTGAGGAGACCCAGTACTTC.

V gene TRBV6-5 combines with J gene TRBJ1-2; D is possibly TRBD1 (5 bases). The germline gives CDR1 MNHEY, CDR2 SVGAGI. This CDR3 contains 12 residues. The V and J ends lost 8 bases and 4 bases respectively, with 11 bases between them. The CDR3 region has the DNA TGTGCCAGCCGGGGGGGGACCTATGGCTACACCTTC. Its translation: CASRGGTYGYTF.

V and J are TRBV19 and TRBJ2-1; 8 positions match TRBD2. The V gene end was trimmed by 6 bases and the J gene end by 2 bases; junction bases not matched to a gene: 3. From germline, CDR1 is LNHDA and CDR2 SQIVND (reference sequence). The length of the CDR3 is 14 residues. CDR3 sequence: CASSERETYNEQFF. CDR3 in DNA: TGTGCCAGTAGCGAGCGGGAGACCTACAATGAGCAGTTCTTC.

This chain joins TRBV7-9 and TRBJ2-5; D uncertain. The CDR3 loop spans 15 amino acids. Germline CDR1 is SEHNR and CDR2 is FQNEAQ (reference sequence). The V gene lost 2 bases and the J gene lost 2 bases, with 12 bases spanning the gap. The CDR3 coding sequence is TGTGCCAGCAGCTTAAGGTCCGGGTGGCAAGAGACCCAGTACTTC. Its translation is CASSLRSGWQETQYF. Full variable domain (remainder filled in from reference TRBV7-9 and TRBJ2-5): DTGVSQNPRHKITKRGQNVTFRCDPISEHNRLYWYRQTLGQGPEFLTYFQNEAQLEKSRLLSDRFSAERPKGSFSTLEIQRTEQGDSAMYLCASSLRSGWQETQYFGPGTRLLVL.

The J gene is TRBJ2-7, the V gene TRBV27, with 7 bases lining up with TRBD2. The CDR3 sequence is 14 residues long. V trimming: 3 bases; J trimming: 5 bases; junction bases outside the gene matches: 7. Germline V gene data show CDR1 as MNHEY and CDR2 as SMNVEV (reference sequence). The CDR3 region has the DNA TGTGCCAGCAGTTTGAAACTAGCGCCCCACGAGCAGTACTTC. It is translated as CASSLKLAPHEQYF.

The CDR3 DNA is TGTGCCAGCAGCAAAGTGGTCCTAGGGGGTGGGTGTCACGAGCAGTACTTC. It encodes CASSKVVLGGGCHEQYF. The chain has TRBV21-1 and TRBJ2-7; no DNA check was done on the table's D call, TRBD1. TRBV21-1 is marked as a pseudogene. This CDR3 comprises 17 residues.

CDR3 DNA sequence: TGTGCCAGCAGTGTCTTACTAGCGGAGACACAAGAGACCCAGTACTTC. Its protein product is CASSVLLAETQETQYF. V and J are TRBV2 and TRBJ2-5, with 8 bases lining up with TRBD2. V was clipped by 4 bases and J by 2 bases; unmatched bases: 9. The CDR3 contains 16 residues. CDR1 and CDR2 from the germline V gene are SNHLY and FYNNEI.